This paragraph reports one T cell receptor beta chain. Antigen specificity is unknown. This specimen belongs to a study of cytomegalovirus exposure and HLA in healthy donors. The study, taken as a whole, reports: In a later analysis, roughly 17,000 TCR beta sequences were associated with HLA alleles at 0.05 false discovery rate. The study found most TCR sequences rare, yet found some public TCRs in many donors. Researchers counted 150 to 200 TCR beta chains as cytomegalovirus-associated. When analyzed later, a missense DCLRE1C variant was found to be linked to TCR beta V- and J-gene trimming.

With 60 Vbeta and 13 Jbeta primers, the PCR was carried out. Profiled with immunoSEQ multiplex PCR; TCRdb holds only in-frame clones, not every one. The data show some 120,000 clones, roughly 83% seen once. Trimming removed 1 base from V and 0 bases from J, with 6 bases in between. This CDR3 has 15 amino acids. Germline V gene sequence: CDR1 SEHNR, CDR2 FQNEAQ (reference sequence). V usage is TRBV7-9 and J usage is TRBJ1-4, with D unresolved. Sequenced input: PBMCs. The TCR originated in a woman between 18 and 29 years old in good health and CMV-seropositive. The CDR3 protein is CASSLVRTTNEKLFF. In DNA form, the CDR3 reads TGTGCCAGCAGCTTAGTCAGAACAACTAATGAAAAACTGTTTTTT.